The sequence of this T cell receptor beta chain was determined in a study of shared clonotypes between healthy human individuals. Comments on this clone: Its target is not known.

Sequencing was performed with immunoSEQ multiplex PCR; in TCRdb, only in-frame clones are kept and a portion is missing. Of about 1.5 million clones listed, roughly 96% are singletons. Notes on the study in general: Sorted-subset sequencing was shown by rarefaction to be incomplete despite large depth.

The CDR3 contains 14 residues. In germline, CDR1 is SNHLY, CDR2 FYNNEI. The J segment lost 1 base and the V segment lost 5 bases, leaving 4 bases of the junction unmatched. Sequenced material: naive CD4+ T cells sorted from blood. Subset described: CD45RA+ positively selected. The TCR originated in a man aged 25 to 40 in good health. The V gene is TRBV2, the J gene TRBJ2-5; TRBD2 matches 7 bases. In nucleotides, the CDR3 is TGTGCCAGCAGTCGGGGGGTGGCCCAAGAGACCCAGTACTTC. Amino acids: CASSRGVAQETQYF. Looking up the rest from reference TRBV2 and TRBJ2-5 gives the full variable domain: EPEVTQTPSHQVTQMGQEVILRCVPISNHLYFYWYRQILGQKVEFLVSFYNNEISEKSEIFDDQFSVERPDGSNFTLKIRSTKLEDSAMYFCASSRGVAQETQYFGPGTRLLVL.